These 16 T cell receptor beta chains were all obtained from the same sample, sequenced in a study of OX40 agonist ivuxolimab in advanced cancers. Assay: immunoSEQ multiplex PCR; the TCRdb copy retains only in-frame clones and omits some. This repertoire shows about 73,000 clones, 80% to 90% found once; its top ten account for 10% to 11%. Specimen: CD4+ or CD8+ T cells sorted from blood, collected in a trial of the OX40 agonist ivuxolimab. These receptors all stem from an adult with an advanced solid tumor such as melanoma, head and neck, liver or kidney cancer.

This clone was counted many times. V is TRBV6-1 and J is TRBJ2-7; D possibly corresponds to TRBD1 (6 bases). CDR3 length equals 14 residues. V was shortened by 5 bases and J by 1 base, with 12 bases between the two germline ends. Germline CDR1 MNHNS, CDR2 SASEGT. The CDR3 nucleotides are TGTGCCAGCAGTACAGGGCCCTCTTCCTACGAGCAGTACTTC. Amino acids: CASSTGPSSYEQYF.

The rearrangement uses TRBV4-1 and TRBJ2-7, with 7 bases identical to TRBD2. CDR1 and CDR2 (germline): MGHRA, YSYEKL. This CDR3 spans 14 amino acids. V lost 4 bases to trimming and J lost 0 bases; unmatched junction nucleotides: 3. The CDR3 sequence is CASSREGRSYEQYF. In nucleotides, the CDR3 is TGCGCCAGCAGCCGGGAGGGGCGCTCCTACGAGCAGTACTTC.

CDR3 sequence: CASRPRGSSYEQYF. The DNA of the CDR3 is TGTGCCAGCCGTCCCAGGGGGAGCTCCTACGAGCAGTACTTC. V usage is TRBV2 and J usage is TRBJ2-7; TRBD1 matches at 7 bases. V trimming: 8 bases; J trimming: 0 bases; junction bases outside the gene matches: 7. Per germline, CDR1 SNHLY and CDR2 FYNNEI. The CDR3 is 14 amino acids.

The chain employs TRBV11-1 and TRBJ2-1, with D possibly matching TRBD2 (5 bases). With 3 bases removed from V and 10 bases from J, the gap between germline ends came to 13 bases. Germline CDR1 is SGHAT and CDR2 is FQDESV (reference sequence). This CDR3 has 13 residues. CDR3: CASSFEESGEQFF. The CDR3, as DNA: TGTGCCAGCAGCTTTGAGGAAAGCGGAGAGCAGTTCTTC.

This clone was counted between two and nine times. The V gene is TRBV6-5, the J gene TRBJ2-1; the match to TRBD1 covers 7 bases. Looked up from germline, CDR1 is MNHEY and CDR2 is SVGAGI. CDR3 length: 15 residues. V shed 2 bases, J shed 7 bases, and the junction held 8 bases outside the gene matches. CDR3 in amino acids: CASSYQSTGTNEQFF. The DNA for the CDR3 is TGTGCCAGCAGTTACCAGTCGACAGGGACAAATGAGCAGTTCTTC.

The chain is built from TRBV6-1 and TRBJ2-7; 7 bases align to TRBD1. Trimming cost V 1 base and J 3 bases; bases outside gene matches: 3. The CDR3 covers 14 residues. The germline CDR1 and CDR2 sequences are MNHNS and SASEGT. CDR3 residues: CASSEGTGSYEQYF. CDR3 nucleotide sequence: TGTGCCAGCAGTGAAGGGACAGGAAGCTACGAGCAGTACTTC.

This rearrangement joins TRBV5-1 to TRBJ2-7; TRBD1 is a possible D gene (6 bases). V lost 2 bases, J lost 4 bases, and 7 bases lay in between. CDR3 length equals 12 residues. The germline V gene has CDR1 SGHRS and CDR2 YFSETQ. This CDR3 is CASSFQGYEQYF. CDR3 bases: TGCGCCAGCAGCTTTCAGGGGTACGAGCAGTACTTC.

The CDR3 region has the DNA TGTGCCAGCAGCTCCTCCGAAGGGGTCGATAGCAATCAGCCCCAGCATTTT. It specifies CASSSSEGVDSNQPQHF. The chain couples TRBV7-9 to TRBJ1-5, with a tentative D call TRBD1 (5 bases). V was shortened by 4 bases and J by 0 bases, with 16 bases between the two germline ends. The CDR3 has 17 residues. Germline CDR1 reads SEHNR; CDR2 reads FQNEAQ (reference sequence).

The chain recombines TRBV7-3 with TRBJ2-1; 10 nucleotides match TRBD2. V was pared by 5 bases and J by 2 bases, with 12 bases of the junction left unmatched. Per germline, CDR1 SGHTA and CDR2 FQGTGA. The CDR3 spans 18 residues. The CDR3 region is CASSPGSSGGPAYNEQFF. The CDR3 DNA sequence: TGTGCCAGCAGCCCAGGGAGTAGCGGGGGGCCGGCCTACAATGAGCAGTTCTTC.

The chain is built from TRBV5-4 and TRBJ1-5, with D uncertain. The CDR3 spans 13 residues. Germline loops: CDR1 SGHNT, CDR2 YYREEE (reference sequence). Trimming took off 9 bases at V and 4 bases at J, with 14 bases between the two ends. In DNA form, the CDR3 reads TGTGCCACGTCCGCCGATGGGAATCAGCCCCAGCATTTT. Its translation: CATSADGNQPQHF.

The chain couples TRBV7-9 to TRBJ2-5, with 7 nucleotides matching TRBD2. The CDR3 has 15 amino acids. Trimming at V came to 2 bases and at J to 6 bases, leaving 9 bases not matched to a gene. CDR1 SEHNR and CDR2 FQNEAQ come from the germline V gene (reference sequence). CDR3 DNA: TGTGCCAGCAGCTTACGGGCGGGGGAGAGGAAGACCCAGTACTTC. Protein: CASSLRAGERKTQYF.

The chain couples TRBV4-1 to TRBJ2-1, with 12 bases fitting TRBD2. CDR1 is MGHRA and CDR2 is YSYEKL in the germline V gene. The junction had 2 bases not matched to a gene; V was cut back by 1 base and J by 4 bases. This CDR3 contains 16 residues. The CDR3 DNA sequence: TGCGCCAGCAGCCAAGTTGGACTAGCGGGGTACAATGAGCAGTTCTTC. Translating it yields CASSQVGLAGYNEQFF.

The chain recombines TRBV4-2 with TRBJ2-7; D ambiguous. Trimming stripped 0 bases from V and 1 base from J, with 10 bases between. The CDR3 has 15 amino acids. Germline-derived CDR1 and CDR2 are LGHNA and YNFKEQ. The CDR3 DNA follows: TGTGCCAGCAGCCAAGATGGTGGCCCTTCCTACGAGCAGTACTTC. Translating it yields CASSQDGGPSYEQYF.

The genes are TRBV29-1 and TRBJ1-1; D uncertain. The CDR3 contains 12 residues. Germline CDR1 SQVTM, CDR2 ANQGSEA. V lost 2 bases and J lost 2, with 6 bases in between. CDR3 in amino acids: CSVEPLNTEAFF. DNA for the CDR3: TGCAGCGTTGAACCCCTCAACACTGAAGCTTTCTTT. The full variable domain, its missing parts supplied by reference TRBV29-1 and TRBJ1-1, is SAVISQKPSRDICQRGTSLTIQCQVDSQVTMMFWYRQQPGQSLTLIATANQGSEATYESGFVIDKFPISRPNLTFSTLTVSNMSPEDSSIYLCSVEPLNTEAFFGQGTRLTVV.

This clone appeared a few times. V usage is TRBV10-1 and J usage is TRBJ2-7; 10 nucleotides align to TRBD2. The V gene end was trimmed by 0 bases and the J gene end by 3 bases; junction bases not matched to a gene: 2. The CDR3 covers 15 residues. The germline V gene has CDR1 WNHNN and CDR2 SYGVQD (reference sequence). The CDR3 DNA reads TGCGCCAGCAGTGAGTCGCCTAGCGGGAGCTACGAGCAGTACTTC. Its protein product is CASSESPSGSYEQYF.

CDR3 DNA sequence: TGTGCCAGCAGTCCAAACTCCGGGTTTGAGCCCCAGCATTTT. Translation: CASSPNSGFEPQHF. The chain uses TRBV6-5 and TRBJ1-5; D gene uncertain. V lost 5 bases to trimming and J lost 8 bases, with 16 bases between them. Per the germline V gene, CDR1 is MNHEY and CDR2 is SVGAGI. The CDR3 has 14 amino acids.